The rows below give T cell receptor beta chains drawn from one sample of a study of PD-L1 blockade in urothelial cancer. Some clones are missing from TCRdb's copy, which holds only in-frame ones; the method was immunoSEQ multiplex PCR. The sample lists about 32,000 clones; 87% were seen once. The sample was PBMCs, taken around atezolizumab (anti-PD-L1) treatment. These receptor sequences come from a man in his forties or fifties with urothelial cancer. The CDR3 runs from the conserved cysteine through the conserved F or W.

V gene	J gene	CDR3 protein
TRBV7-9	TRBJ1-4	CASSLAEQGYEKLFF
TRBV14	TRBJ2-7	CASSQGLAGVTGQYF
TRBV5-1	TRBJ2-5	CASSLGAGTGVGETQYF
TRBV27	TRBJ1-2	CASSLDRNYGYTF
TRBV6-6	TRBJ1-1	CASTVTGLFDTEAFF
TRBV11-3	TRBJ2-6	CASSTHRQSRANVLTF
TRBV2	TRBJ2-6	CASSPTRDSSGANVLTF
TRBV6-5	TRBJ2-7	CASSLIQGAYEQYF
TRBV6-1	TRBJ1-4	CASSARIRDEKLFF
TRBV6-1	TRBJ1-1	CASTPRTVEAFF
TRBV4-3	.	CASSHDRVSSYEQYF
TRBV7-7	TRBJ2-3	CASSLTPGLAGGRADTQYF
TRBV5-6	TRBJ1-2	CASSLISGVGYGYTF
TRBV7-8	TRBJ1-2	CASSLVRGENYGYTF
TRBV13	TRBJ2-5	CAASGGGSETQYF
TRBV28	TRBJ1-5	CATTGNSNQPQHF
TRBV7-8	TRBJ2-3	CASSLGTSGIITDTQYF
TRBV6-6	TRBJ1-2	CASSYRAGLNYGYTF
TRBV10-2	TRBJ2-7	CASSESIRQGLRGEQYF
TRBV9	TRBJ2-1	CASSASGGAYNEQFF
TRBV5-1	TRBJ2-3	CASSSGGPDTQYF
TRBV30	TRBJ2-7	CAWSVQGLRDEQYF
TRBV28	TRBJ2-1	CASTLSSGSVNEQFF
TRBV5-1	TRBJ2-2	CASSLPGTGSTGELFF
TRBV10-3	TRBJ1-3	CAIRVTTGGTGNTIYF
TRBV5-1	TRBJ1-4	CASSPLDGALGRLFF
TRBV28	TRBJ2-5	CASSLPLGVKQETQYF
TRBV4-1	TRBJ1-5	CASRHRQGGNQPQHF
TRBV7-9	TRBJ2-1	CASSLGSSYNEQFF
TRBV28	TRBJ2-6	CASSLRRIGANVLTF
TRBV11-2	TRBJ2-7	CASSLASGLAGIGEQYF
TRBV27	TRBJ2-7	CASSFRWTSGRAGYEQYF
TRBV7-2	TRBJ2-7	CASTKTGGINEQYF
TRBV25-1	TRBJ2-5	CASSEISGVLETQYF
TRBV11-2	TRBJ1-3	CASSLRQSGNTIYF
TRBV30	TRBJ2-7	CAWRAGSYEQYF
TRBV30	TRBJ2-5	CAGTTGLGGETQYF
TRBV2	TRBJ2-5	CATKPGTSKGETQYF
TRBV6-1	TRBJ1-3	CASSESGPYSGNTIYF
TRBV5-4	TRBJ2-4	CASSTLTGGANIQYF
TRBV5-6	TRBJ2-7	CASSSTSGADEQYF
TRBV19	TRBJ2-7	CATSTSGGPYEQYF
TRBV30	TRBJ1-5	CAWSKDRGRGPQHF
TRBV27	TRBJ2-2	CASSLPGGASGIRELFF
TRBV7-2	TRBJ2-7	CASSLGDRYEQYF
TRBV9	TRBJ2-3	CASSVDGGIAGVKDTQYF
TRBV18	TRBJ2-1	CASSPPGLHSGQEQFF